The source of this TCR beta chain is a study of blood T cell repertoires in COVID-19. On the study more broadly: Both acute and convalescent COVID-19 samples were obtained from the United States, Italy and Spain. PBMCs, B-cell-depleted T cells, or T cells were the source of the cDNA or gDNA that made up the material.

The germline gives CDR1 ENHRY, CDR2 SYGVKD. V dropped 7 bases and J dropped 2 bases, with 8 bases sitting between them. There are 12 residues in the CDR3. In the original analysis: Reference gene primers were amplified, and this amplification served to estimate nucleated cell counts. Sequencing was performed with immunoSEQ multiplex PCR; in TCRdb, only in-frame clones are kept and a portion is missing. The V and J calls and clone size were taken over from that table, and D and trimming were inferred from the DNA. The table includes 110,000 or so clones, roughly 85% detected once. This sequence originates from a human donor in a cohort sampled during active COVID-19. The specimen was peripheral blood. The gene calls are TRBV10-3 and TRBJ1-2; D is uncertain. CDR3: CAIKTRNYGYTF. The CDR3 bases are TGTGCCATCAAGACAAGAAACTATGGCTACACCTTC.